This T cell receptor (beta chain) was captured by sequencing in a study of T cell responses to AZD1222 COVID-19 vaccine. Points from the study as a whole: Seropositive AZD1222 recipients at baseline numbered only five or six. Regions 160-218 and 743-854 held dominance among vaccine-associated CD4 TCRs, which spanned spike. Spike-specific TCR breadth rose after two AZD1222 doses, and depth rose as well. Unmutated variant regions are reportedly targeted by nearly half of spike-specific TCRs.

Data came from immunoSEQ multiplex PCR; TCRdb stores just in-frame clones and leaves some out. There are 90,000 to 100,000 clones in the sample; approximately 90% occur only once, and under 8.5% lies in the top ten. Points on this clone: Its cognate antigen is unknown.

Germline-derived CDR1 and CDR2 are SGHTS and YDEGEE. V was cut by 2 bases and J by 0 bases, with 10 bases left in between. The CDR3 has 15 amino acids. Sequenced material: peripheral blood, taken on day 0 of AZD1222 vaccination. The sequence came from an adult in good health. The chain joins TRBV5-8 to TRBJ2-3, with TRBD2 as a possible D gene (5 bases). CDR3 nucleotides: TGTGCCAGCAGCTTCCGTCCGGGGAGCACAGATACGCAGTATTTT. Its translation is CASSFRPGSTDTQYF.